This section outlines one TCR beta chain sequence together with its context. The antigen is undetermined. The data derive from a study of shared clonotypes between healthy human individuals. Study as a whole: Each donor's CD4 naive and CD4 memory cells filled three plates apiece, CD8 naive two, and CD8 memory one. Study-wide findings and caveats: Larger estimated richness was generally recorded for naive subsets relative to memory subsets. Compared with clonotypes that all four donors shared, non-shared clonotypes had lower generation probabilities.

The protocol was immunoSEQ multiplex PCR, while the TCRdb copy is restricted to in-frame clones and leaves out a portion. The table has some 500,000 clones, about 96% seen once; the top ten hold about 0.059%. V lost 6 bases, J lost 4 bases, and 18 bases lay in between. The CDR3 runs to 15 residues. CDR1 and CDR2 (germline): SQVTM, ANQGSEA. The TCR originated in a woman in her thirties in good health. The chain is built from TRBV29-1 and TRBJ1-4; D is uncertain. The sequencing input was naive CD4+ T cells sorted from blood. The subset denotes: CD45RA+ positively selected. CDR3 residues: CSVRAGYKDNEKLFF. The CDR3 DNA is TGCAGCGTGAGAGCTGGATACAAAGATAATGAAAAACTGTTTTTT.